This TCR beta chain was found in a study of CD8 T cells in Susac syndrome. Broader study findings: The study recognized that the number of individuals in its TCR sequencing and HLA analysis was relatively small.

After extraction with the RNeasy kit, about 0.45 to 1 ug of the RNA was reverse transcribed using random hexamers. A multiplex approach, immunoSEQ multiplex PCR, amplified TCR beta CDR3 across 54 Vbeta and 13 Jbeta. MiXCR was run by TCRdb on the immunoSEQ multiplex PCR reads, yielding one entry per CDR3 protein. The sample lists fewer than 350,000 distinct CDR3 sequences, approximately 90% seen once, with around 0.18% in the top ten. On this clonotype: Its antigen remains unknown.

The source of this sequence is a human donor with multiple sclerosis. The sample consisted of CD8+ T cells from PBMCs.

The CDR3 coding sequence is TGTGCCAGCAGTTCTACCGGGACTAGCAGCTACGAGCAGTACTTC. The encoded protein is CASSSTGTSSYEQYF. The chain recombines TRBV6-5 with TRBJ2-7; 9 bases are shared with TRBD2. Germline-derived CDR1 and CDR2 are MNHEY and SVGAGI. Unmatched junction bases numbered 7, after V lost 4 bases and J lost 3 bases. This CDR3 is 15 amino acids long.